This T cell receptor (beta chain) comes out of a study of vaccination effects on CD4 cells after COVID-19. Turning to the study itself: BNT162b2 vaccine or mRNA-1273 vaccine was given to participants in two doses. Study conclusions and caveats: At late timepoints after vaccination, vaccine- and infection-induced clones shrank markedly.

Data came from immunoSEQ multiplex PCR; TCRdb stores just in-frame clones and leaves some out. Counted here are some 68,000 clones, less than 80% occurring once; the ten biggest clones make up roughly 3.5%. This CDR3 spans 16 amino acids. V was clipped by 4 bases and J by 4 bases; unmatched bases: 9. The germline V gene encodes CDR1 MNHEY and CDR2 SVGAGI. Viral peptide pools were used in the ViraFEST assay to expand antigen-specific CD4+ T cells, and sequencing came afterward. Culture proceeded for approximately 10 days, and CD4+ T cells were then isolated. Absence of prior SARS-CoV-2 infection characterized the vaccine recipients, who showed negative nucleocapsid antibodies. A note on this clone: What it recognizes is unknown.

Sequencing was performed on CD4+ T cells from PBMCs cultured with HCoV-OC43 spike peptides, taken before COVID-19 vaccination. The sample's subset: HCoV-OC43 spike overlapping peptide pool stimulation. The sequence derives from a human donor who received a COVID-19 vaccine. V usage is TRBV6-5 and J usage is TRBJ2-4; 8 positions agree with TRBD1. The CDR3 loop is CASSFTGTGKKNIQYF. Written as DNA, the CDR3 is TGTGCCAGCAGTTTTACCGGGACAGGAAAAAAAAACATTCAGTACTTC.